A selection of T cell receptor delta chains follows, all from one sample in a study of gammadelta T cells in human blood. TCRdb redid the clone calls on the RT-PCR reads with CATT. Among about 500 delta-chain clones, approximately 15% were seen once, and the ten largest hold about a sixth. The specimen was non-Vgamma9Vdelta2 gamma-delta T cells from infant blood. Receptor source: a human donor. The CDR3 runs from the conserved cysteine through the conserved F or W. D genes are given only for firm matches. Clone size, where shown, is once, few, many, or a class for clones that have expanded.

D	size	V	length	J	CDR3	DNA
TRDD3	large	TRDV1	25	TRDJ1	CALGGKPMRPQYYVLGDRSADKLIF	TGTGCTCTTGGGGGAAAGCCCATGAGACCCCAATACTACGTACTGGGGGATCGGAGCGCCGATAAACTCATCTTT
TRDD3	large	TRDV1	25	TRDJ1	CALGESSGESFLGDRDGVGTDKLIF	TGTGCTCTTGGGGAAAGTTCTGGGGAAAGTTTTCTGGGGGATAGAGACGGGGTGGGCACCGATAAACTCATCTTT
TRDD3	large	TRDV1	27	TRDJ1	CALGERAAVTLPPPLGDTRPYTDKLIF	TGTGCTCTTGGGGAAAGGGCCGCCGTAACCCTTCCTCCTCCTCTGGGGGATACCCGTCCGTACACCGATAAACTCATCTTT
TRDD3	-	TRDV2	18	TRDJ3	CACDTVLGDTWDTRQMFF	TGTGCCTGTGACACCGTACTGGGGGATACCTGGGACACCCGACAGATGTTTTTC
TRDD3	large	TRDV1	18	TRDJ3	CALGDRLGDPWDTRQMFF	TGTGCTCTTGGGGATCGGCTGGGGGACCCCTGGGACACCCGACAGATGTTTTTC
-	large	TRDV1	18	TRDJ2	CALGDTLPSTGDWAQLFF	TGTGCTCTTGGGGACACCCTTCCTAGTACTGGGGATTGGGCACAACTCTTCTTT
-	large	TRAV29/DV5	14	TRDJ1	CAASAQPGDSKLIF	TGTGCAGCAAGCGCGCAGCCGGGGGACTCTAAACTCATCTTT
TRDD3	large	TRDV1	22	TRDJ1	CALGEPLNLLRSDWGNGDKLIF	TGTGCTCTTGGGGAACCCCTCAATCTTCTACGTTCGGACTGGGGGAATGGCGATAAACTCATCTTT
-	-	TRAV29/DV5	28	TRDJ1	CSVLLCSKRRLPTFLYWGILSGTDKLIF	-
TRDD3	medium-sized	TRDV2	17	TRDJ1	CACLRSTGGYQIDKLIF	TGTGCCTGTCTTCGGAGTACTGGGGGATACCAGATCGATAAACTCATCTTT
-	-	TRDV1	20	TRDJ3	CALGDPGPRYWAWDTRQMFF	TGTGCTCTTGGGGACCCCGGTCCTAGATACTGGGCCTGGGACACCCGACAGATGTTTTTC
TRDD3	large	TRDV1	16	TRDJ2	CALGVYWGILTAQLFF	TGTGCTCTTGGGGTCTACTGGGGGATTCTAACAGCACAACTCTTCTTT
-	large	TRDV1	15	TRDJ2	CALGECLPLTAQLFF	TGTGCTCTTGGGGAGTGCCTTCCTTTGACAGCACAACTCTTCTTT
TRDD3	large	TRDV1	22	TRDJ1	CALGEYRSSLLGDSPYTDKLIF	TGTGCTCTTGGGGAATATAGGTCCTCCTTGCTGGGGGATTCCCCGTACACCGATAAACTCATCTTT
-	hyperexpanded	TRDV2	15	TRDJ1	CASSGGSLRTDKLIF	TGTGCCTCAAGCGGAGGCTCTCTTCGCACCGATAAACTCATCTTT
TRDD3	large	TRDV1	19	TRDJ1	CALGSREPTILGDTDKLIF	TGTGCTCTTGGGTCTCGCGAGCCTACAATACTGGGGGATACCGATAAACTCATCTTT
-	-	TRAV29/DV5	18	TRDJ1	CSVLLCSKRAAGDSKLIF	-
TRDD3	few	TRDV1	18	TRDJ1	CALGEPGILGPLADKLIF	TGTGCTCTTGGGGAACCTGGGATACTGGGACCCCTGGCCGATAAACTCATCTTT
TRDD3	-	TRDV1	20	TRDJ1	CALGDTFPVGDTQYTDKLIF	TGTGCTCTTGGGGACACTTTTCCGGTGGGGGATACACAGTACACCGATAAACTCATCTTT
-	medium-sized	TRDV1	18	TRDJ1	CALGELSPERRGTLGLIF	TGTGCTCTTGGGGAACTGAGTCCGGAACGGAGGGGAACCTTGGGACTCATCTTT
TRDD3	large	TRDV1	23	TRDJ1	CALGERQWGPTRTGGYSTDKLIF	TGTGCTCTTGGGGAACGACAGTGGGGTCCTACGCGTACTGGGGGATACTCCACCGATAAACTCATCTTT
TRDD3	large	TRDV1	19	TRDJ1	CALGRRLSYWGIATDKLIF	TGTGCTCTTGGTCGAAGACTCTCCTACTGGGGGATAGCCACCGATAAACTCATCTTT
-	large	TRDV1	22	TRDJ1	CALGTPFPTWVLGVHDTDKLIF	TGTGCTCTTGGGACGCCCTTCCCTACGTGGGTGCTGGGGGTTCATGACACCGATAAACTCATCTTT
TRDD3	large	TRDV1	22	TRDJ1	CALGDPGPRYWGIKEYTDKLIF	TGTGCTCTTGGGGACCCCGGTCCTAGATACTGGGGGATAAAAGAGTACACCGATAAACTCATCTTT
-	few	TRDV1	22	TRDJ1	CALGEMVRWGGDRSRCTDKPIF	TGTGCTCTTGGGGAAATGGTTCGTTGGGGTGGGGATCGATCTCGGTGCACCGATAAACCCATCTTT
-	large	TRDV1	14	TRDJ1	CALGEKPAKNKLIF	TGTGCTCTTGGGGAAAAGCCTGCGAAAAATAAACTCATCTTT
-	hyperexpanded	TRDV1	17	TRDJ1	CALGEHGPTLGTDKLIF	TGTGCTCTTGGGGAACACGGACCTACGCTGGGGACCGATAAACTCATCTTT
TRDD3	large	TRDV1	17	TRDJ1	CALVLLGDKVLLDKLIF	TGTGCTCTTGTCCTACTGGGGGATAAGGTGCTTCTCGATAAACTCATCTTT
TRDD2	large	TRDV3	21	TRDJ1	CAFRPPASYPFAGTYTDKLIF	TGTGCCTTTAGACCCCCGGCTTCCTACCCGTTTGCTGGGACGTACACCGATAAACTCATCTTT
-	-	TRDV2	18	TRDJ1	CACDARLNRTVCTDKLIF	TGTGCCTGTGACGCCCGCCTCAACCGTACTGTGTGCACCGATAAACTCATCTTT
-	large	TRDV1	20	TRDJ1	CALGDARELPWEGYTDKLIF	TGTGCTCTTGGGGACGCCCGGGAACTTCCTTGGGAAGGGTACACCGATAAACTCATCTTT
TRDD3	few	TRDV1	18	TRDJ1	CALGELAHWGILTDKLIF	TGTGCTCTTGGGGAACTGGCCCACTGGGGGATACTGACCGATAAACTCATCTTT
TRDD3	large	TRDV1	23	TRDJ1	CALGERSEGSSLTVGGYTDKLIF	TGTGCTCTTGGGGAACGATCTGAGGGAAGCTCCTTGACGGTTGGGGGATACACCGATAAACTCATCTTT
-	large	TRAV29/DV5	16	TRDJ1	CAARSPGWVYTDKLIF	TGTGCAGCAAGGTCTCCCGGGTGGGTGTACACCGATAAACTCATCTTT
TRDD2	large	TRDV1	17	TRDJ1	CALGGLPTLSLRARLIF	TGTGCTCTTGGGGGCCTTCCTACGTTAAGCTTACGGGCTAGACTCATCTTT
TRDD3	large	TRDV1	23	TRDJ1	CALGGRGTIRLGDTRIYTDKLIF	TGTGCTCTTGGGGGAAGAGGGACCATCCGACTGGGGGATACGCGGATTTACACCGATAAACTCATCTTT
TRDD3	-	TRDV1	20	TRDJ1	CALGEYQGLPLLGGQRELIF	TGTGCTCTTGGGGAATACCAGGGACTTCCGCTTCTTGGGGGACAAAGGGAACTCATCTTT
TRDD3	medium-sized	TRDV1	23	TRDJ1	CALGEPRNRGNFPLGDTADKLIF	TGTGCTCTTGGGGAACCTCGGAATAGGGGGAACTTCCCTCTGGGGGATACTGCCGATAAACTCATCTTT
TRDD3	large	TRDV1	22	TRDJ1	CALGEPPLRKPYWGPYTDKLIF	TGTGCTCTTGGGGAACCCCCTCTACGTAAACCGTACTGGGGACCGTACACCGATAAACTCATCTTT
-	large	TRDV1	18	TRDJ1	CALGEHIREIRPRDKLIF	TGTGCTCTTGGGGAACATATCAGGGAGATACGCCCTAGAGATAAACTCATCTTT
-	large	TRAV29/DV5	14	TRDJ1	CAASHSENTDKLIF	TGTGCAGCAAGCCATTCCGAAAACACCGATAAACTCATCTTT
TRDD3	large	TRDV1	19	TRDJ1	CALGECSYPYWGKGRKLIF	TGTGCTCTTGGGGAATGCTCCTACCCGTACTGGGGGAAAGGACGAAAACTCATCTTT
TRDD3	large	TRDV1	21	TRDJ3	CALGEFPYLGGGSWDTRQMFF	TGTGCTCTTGGGGAATTCCCTTACCTGGGGGGAGGCTCCTGGGACACCCGACAGATGTTTTTC
-	medium-sized	TRDV1	20	TRDJ1	CALGERPYLPLLGGQRELIF	TGTGCTCTTGGGGAACGTCCCTACCTTCCTCTTCTTGGGGGACAAAGGGAACTCATCTTT
TRDD3	large	TRDV1	26	TRDJ1	CALGEFPKASTGGYGVIDEYTDKLIF	TGTGCTCTTGGGGAATTTCCTAAAGCGAGTACTGGGGGATACGGAGTGATTGATGAGTACACCGATAAACTCATTTTT